This T cell receptor beta chain was sequenced during a study of OX40 agonist ivuxolimab in advanced cancers. In the study overall: A male proportion of about 80% was recorded, with mean age 60 years and range about 20 to 79.

Sequencing was performed with immunoSEQ multiplex PCR; in TCRdb, only in-frame clones are kept and a portion is missing. The sample records more than 10,000 clones, more than 80% being singletons. This CDR3 spans 15 amino acids. The V and J ends lost 0 bases and 2 bases respectively, with 11 bases between them. Looked up from germline, CDR1 is SGDLS and CDR2 is YYNGEE. This sequence originates from an adult with an advanced solid tumor such as melanoma, head and neck, liver or kidney cancer. The chain carries TRBV9 and TRBJ1-2, with unresolved D. Sequenced material: CD4+ or CD8+ T cells sorted from blood, taken in a trial of the OX40 agonist ivuxolimab. CDR3 nucleotides: TGTGCCAGCAGCGTAGGTTACATTCCCAACTATGGCTACACCTTC. Protein sequence: CASSVGYIPNYGYTF.